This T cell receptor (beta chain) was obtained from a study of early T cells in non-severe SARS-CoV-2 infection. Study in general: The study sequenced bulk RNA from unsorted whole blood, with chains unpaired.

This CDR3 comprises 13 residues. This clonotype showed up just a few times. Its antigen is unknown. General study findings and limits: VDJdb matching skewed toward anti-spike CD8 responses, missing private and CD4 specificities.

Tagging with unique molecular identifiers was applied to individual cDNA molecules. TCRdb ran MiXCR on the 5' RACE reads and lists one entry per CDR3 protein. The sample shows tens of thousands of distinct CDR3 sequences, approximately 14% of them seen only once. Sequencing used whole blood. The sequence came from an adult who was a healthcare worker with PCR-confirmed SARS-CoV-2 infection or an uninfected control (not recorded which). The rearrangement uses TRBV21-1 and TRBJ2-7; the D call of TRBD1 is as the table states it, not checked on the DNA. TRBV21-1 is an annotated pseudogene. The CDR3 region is CAIKQGNFDEQYV. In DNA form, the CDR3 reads TGTGCCATTAAGCAGGGGAATTTTGACGAGCAGTACGTC.